This T cell receptor beta chain was sequenced in a study of cytomegalovirus exposure and HLA in healthy donors (TCRdb year 2017). General notes on the study: An earlier analysis of some 600 of the donors reported about 260 Gb of sequence data and 95 million to 140 million unique TCR beta sequences obtained from roughly 180 million T cells. Rather than using new phenotypic data, the later analysis identified candidate immune exposures from TCR beta sequences and from how often those sequences occurred across donors. A later analysis re-analyzed previously published TCR beta repertoires from 550 to 700 donors and added high-resolution HLA genotyping to study TCR occurrence patterns. In an earlier analysis of around 540 of the donors, high-throughput TCR beta sequencing was used to judge whether each TCR beta V gene segment behaved as functional or pseudogenic. The genetic ancestry cluster associated with self-reported Caucasian donors included about 81% of the 398 genotyped donors. In a later genetic analysis, genome-wide SNP genotypes for about 55% of the roughly 700 donors were used, and that subset was treated as a discovery cohort. Donor age, sex, ethnicity and CMV serostatus were collected together with the repertoire data. To predict cytomegalovirus infection status, the study combined high-throughput TCR immunosequencing, statistical association of individual TCRs with disease status, and machine learning. All discovery cohort repertoires had been generated using a single sequencing platform. Because of strong linkage in the cohort, four to six DR-DQ haplotypes were treated as single units for association and clustering. Using immunosequencing, the study profiled T cell repertoires from 666 subjects and related those repertoires to cytomegalovirus serostatus. Roughly 300 gigabases of sequencing data and 91 million or so unique TCR sequences made up an early release that covered 640 HLA-typed donors. HLA typing covered class I and class II loci at four-digit resolution. The study aimed to test whether signatures of past pathogen exposure could be identified by cataloging public T cell receptors. Along with the roughly 710-subject first cohort, a separate validation cohort of approximately 110 different subjects was used. The number of typed donors differed by locus: 629-630 for A, B, C, DRB1 and DQB1; some 540 for DQA1; roughly 600 for DPA1; and roughly 450 for DPB1. Among a few hundred genotyped donors of the cohort, an average of approximately 250,000 unique TCR beta nucleotide sequences were sequenced per donor, around 18% of them non-productive. General findings and caveats noted by the study authors: A further reported finding was that TCR beta sequences accurately predicted the HLA-A and HLA-B alleles for most subjects in the first cohort. Across donors, most TCR sequences were observed very rarely, whereas some public TCRs were present in many individuals. Several of the top co-occurrence clusters appeared to be linked to parvovirus B19, influenza, CMV and Epstein-Barr virus, according to a later analysis. In a later analysis, some 18,000 TCR beta sequences were associated with specific HLA alleles at a false discovery rate of 0.05. HLA typing was unavailable for some donors at each locus, so association tests used only the typed subset. In an earlier analysis of fewer than 700 of the donors, most TCR beta V segments appeared in productive rearrangements about 90% or about 30% of the time, broadly matching IMGT annotations. The sequencing pipeline was judged likely to have produced a cluster of highly shared sequence variants as a technical artifact. Linkage disequilibrium might explain the correlated functional status among segregating V segments, but an unknown experimental factor could not be excluded. In a later analysis, most CMV-associated TCR beta chains were found to appear HLA-restricted, with HLA associations seemingly driven largely by CMV exposure. V-gene and J-gene trimming of TCR beta chains was associated with a missense DCLRE1C variant in a later genetic analysis, and the association was replicated in an independent cohort. The authors suggested that the approach could potentially be generalized to other disease states and immunological phenotypes. Because the 87-base-pair reads could not distinguish some IMGT-functional V segments, including TRBV6-2 and TRBV6-3, those segments were excluded. Only TCR beta chains were sequenced in this cohort, and the absence of alpha or paired-chain data limited detectable features. A later genetic analysis reported fewer N-insertions in productive TCRs among donors in an Asian-associated ancestry cluster than the approximately 700-donor mean. A later analysis found that HLA-associated TCR beta chains were more clonally expanded and had lower generation probabilities than equally common non-associated chains. When HLA alleles, especially DR and DQ, strongly co-occurred, TCR associations were difficult to assign to individual alleles. Because counts were too low, more than 15 rarely observed V segments, including chromosome 9 orphons, were excluded from the earlier analysis of around 640 of the donors. A few of the identified cytomegalovirus-associated TCR beta chains were confirmed in vitro to be specific for cytomegalovirus antigens. CMV serostatus was the only immune exposure information available for the cohort. According to a later analysis, TCR association rates differed among HLA loci, with DRB1 alleles showing the most associated TCRs and HLA-C alleles showing the fewest. In the study, 150 to 200 TCR beta chains were listed as associated with cytomegalovirus. Roughly uniform sequencing depth across donors was assumed in presence/absence analyses, although this assumption may not hold. The classifier was reported to diagnose cytomegalovirus status with high specificity and sensitivity in both the original and validation cohorts.

Concerning this clone itself: No antigen is known for it. The input lacks base qualities; no much larger clone sits a single base away.

The library came from the immunoSEQ multiplex PCR assay. For the multiplex PCR, a mixture combining 60 forward primers for TCR Vbeta segments and 13 reverse primers for TCR Jbeta segments was used. The CDR3 region of rearranged TCR beta genes was amplified from genomic DNA by a multiplex PCR assay. Amplified TCR beta libraries were sequenced as 87-base-pair reads on the Illumina HiSeq System. Turning to the authors' computational methods: In a later analysis, tens of millions of unique TCR beta chains were counted across the 500 to 850 repertoires, and approximately 11 million of these chains were shared by at least two donors. Raw reads were error-corrected and collapsed into unique sequences by a nearest-neighbor algorithm in which closely related sequences were merged to remove PCR and sequencing errors. Alignment of CDR3 sequences to IMGT reference sequences was used to assign V, D and J gene segments. For a sequence to be retained, at least a six-nucleotide match to both a V gene segment and a J gene segment was required. Rearrangements were classified as productive when the CDR3 lacked stop codons and remained in frame with V and J, and all other rearrangements were classified as non-productive. Following IMGT convention, CDR3 was defined as the stretch from the second conserved V-encoded cysteine up to the conserved J-encoded phenylalanine. Sequences without an unambiguous match to a single V gene segment were excluded from the earlier analysis of about 600 of the donors. In an earlier analysis of 450 to 700 of the donors, V segments were called functional above 56.7% productive rearrangements and were called segregating when the between-donor standard deviation exceeded 5%. A statistical classification framework was developed to diagnose cytomegalovirus status using the catalog of TCR beta chain sequences. A later analysis assigned V and J genes by comparing TCR nucleotide sequences with IMGT/GENE-DB human TR gene sequences. Using the TCRdist pipeline, a later analysis assigned CDR3 sequences along with most-parsimonious VDJ recombination scenarios. A later analysis defined each TCR beta chain by its CDR3 amino acid sequence plus V-gene family, and excluded reads lacking a unique V-gene family. A later analysis removed 592 highly shared, low-generation-probability nucleotide sequences to deal with suspected cross-contamination and a sequencing artifact. For each public chain, a later analysis derived a clonal expansion index from normalized ranks of inferred template counts within each repertoire. In a later analysis, generation probabilities were computed using a VDJ recombination model fitted to out-of-frame rearrangements, and the results were checked against IGoR. In a later analysis, TCR-TCR, TCR-HLA and TCR-CMV co-occurrence was scored with hypergeometric tests, and a repertoire-size bias correction was applied to TCR pairs. In a later analysis, false discovery rates were estimated by permuting HLA or CMV assignments 20 times. In a later analysis, co-occurring TCRs were grouped using DBSCAN, with TCRdist sequence similarity added in when clustering inside HLA-allele-positive subsets. Repertoires with fewer than 30,000 or more than 120,000 public chains were left out of co-occurrence clustering, as were four to six repertoires with anomalous nucleotide sharing. The source is immuneACCESS, and TCRdb retained only in-frame sequences with V and J called. Part of the clones is not carried over; for the studies checked, unresolved V genes explain less than half of this, and the remainder is unexplained. Clone size and V and J calls were adopted from that table, with D and trimming inferred from the DNA. This sample has about 62,000 clones in its table, and over 60% of those were observed once. In total, the top ten clones hold 5% to 7% of the sample.

The cohort consisted of 600 to 700 healthy bone marrow donors. Cohort members were all nominally healthy when sampled, although unrecorded immune exposures were likely present. The donor tested CMV seronegative, placing the donor among the 350 or so seronegative members of the cohort. Every donor gave a peripheral blood sample, and the peripheral blood mononuclear cells from that sample were used for TCR beta sequencing. The Qiagen DNeasy Blood Extraction Kit was used to extract genomic DNA from the blood cell samples. Including the terminal cysteine and phenylalanine, the CDR3 comprises 14 residues. Only the CDR3 portion is preserved as DNA: 42 bases, with reading frame beginning at the first base. As encoded in the germline V gene, CDR1 is MNHNS while CDR2 is SASEGT. The germline V end is reduced by 7 bases and the J end by 2 bases; junction bases left unmatched: 7.

The rearranged segments are TRBV6-1 and TRBJ2-7; 8 junctional bases match TRBD1. The sequence derives from a woman aged 25 to 39 in good health and CMV-seronegative. Sequences were obtained from PBMCs. The nucleotides read TGTGCCAGCATGCCCAGGGGGCTTCCCTACGAGCAGTACTTC. Its product reads: CASMPRGLPYEQYF.